Listed here are 13 T cell receptor beta chains from one sample, sequenced in a study of breast tumors, draining lymph nodes, adjacent tissues. One entry per CDR3 protein results from TCRdb running MiXCR on the multiplex PCR reads. The data contain about 89,000 distinct CDR3 sequences, roughly 28% of them seen just once; the ten biggest clones take up about 8%. Samples came from axillary lymph nodes draining the breast cancer. Sequencing was performed on axillary lymph node tissue. The receptors come from a female donor with breast cancer. Some clones in this sample may be carry-over from other donors' samples.

This clonotype was seen ten or more times. J is TRBJ2-7 and V is TRBV19; 10 nucleotides line up with TRBD2. Per the germline V gene, CDR1 is LNHDA and CDR2 is SQIVND (reference sequence). The CDR3 consists of 17 residues. The V and J ends lost 6 bases and 3 bases, in that order; junction bases with no gene match: 14. The CDR3 spells CASRVTGLAETFYEQYF. In DNA, the CDR3 is TGTGCCAGTAGGGTCACAGGACTAGCGGAAACCTTCTACGAGCAGTACTTC.

The V and J genes are TRBV7-9 and TRBJ2-3, with a weak D call TRBD1 (5 bases). V gave up 5 bases and J gave up 5 bases, with 14 bases separating them. This CDR3 comprises 14 residues. CDR1 is SEHNR, CDR2 FQNEAQ, per germline (reference sequence). The CDR3 here is CASSGQGLIDTQYF. In DNA form, the CDR3 reads TGTGCCAGCAGCGGTCAGGGTTTGATAGATACGCAGTATTTT.

This clonotype was counted many times. This chain joins TRBV7-2 and TRBJ2-5, with D possibly matching TRBD2 (6 bases). Germline V gene data show CDR1 as SGHTA and CDR2 as FQGNSA. The V and J ends lost 1 base and 2 bases respectively, with 8 bases between them. This CDR3 region has 14 residues. As DNA, the CDR3 is TGTGCCAGCAGCTTAGTCGGGGGTCAAGAGACCCAGTACTTC. Encoded protein: CASSLVGGQETQYF.

This clonotype was seen at least ten times. V gene TRBV6-5 combines with J gene TRBJ2-1, with 13 bases fitting TRBD2. Germline CDR1 and CDR2: MNHEY and SVGAGI. V gave up 4 bases and J gave up 6 bases; unmatched junction bases: 3. The CDR3 is 15 amino acids. For the CDR3, the DNA is TGTGCCAGCAGTTGGACTAGCGGGAGAGGCAATGAGCAGTTCTTC. This codes for CASSWTSGRGNEQFF.

This chain joins TRBV6-5 and TRBJ2-7; possibly TRBD1 for D (9 bases). V was clipped by 3 bases and J by 5 bases, with 17 bases between them. The CDR3 covers 15 residues. Germline V gene sequence: CDR1 MNHEY, CDR2 SVGAGI. The CDR3 bases are TGTGCCAGCAGTTATAGCGGGACAGGGTACGACGAGCAGTACTTC. This translates into CASSYSGTGYDEQYF.

This clonotype was seen many times. The chain has TRBV7-2 and TRBJ1-2, with D possibly TRBD1 on 5 matching bases. Germline lookup yields CDR1 SGHTA and CDR2 FQGNSA. The CDR3 spans 15 residues. Between the trimmed V and J ends, which lost 3 bases and 2 bases, there was a span of 13 bases. The CDR3 DNA sequence: TGTGCCAGCAGCTTGGGACCTGCTTCAAACTATGGCTACACCTTC. This translates into CASSLGPASNYGYTF.

This clonotype was detected many times. Being one base from a much bigger clone, this may be a read error. The genes are TRBV7-2 and TRBJ1-3, with no clear D. The germline gives CDR1 SGHTA, CDR2 FQGNSA. The CDR3 runs to 17 residues. CDR3 sequence: CASSPFGGSLSGNPIYF. CDR3 DNA sequence: TGTGCCAGCAGCCCGTTTGGAGGCTCCCTCTCTGGAAACCCCATATATTTT. The full variable domain, rest sourced from reference TRBV7-2 and TRBJ1-3, is GAGVSQSPSNKVTEKGKDVELRCDPISGHTALYWYRQSLGQGLEFLIYFQGNSAPDKSGLPSDRFSAERTGGSVSTLTIQRTQQEDSAVYLCASSPFGGSLSGNPIYFGEGSWLTVV.

This clonotype showed up many times. J is TRBJ2-3 and V is TRBV3-1; D gene unclear. Per the germline V gene, CDR1 is LGHDT and CDR2 is YNNKEL (reference sequence). The germline V and J ends were trimmed by 2 bases and 0 bases, with 9 bases remaining between them. This CDR3 is 15 amino acids long. The CDR3 bases are TGTGCCAGCAGCCAAACACCCCTTAGCACAGATACGCAGTATTTT. Translation gives CASSQTPLSTDTQYF.

Many counts were recorded for this clonotype. The V call is TRBV5-1, the J call TRBJ1-2; 9 positions agree with TRBD1. The CDR3 runs 12 residues. CDR1 is SGHRS and CDR2 is YFSETQ in the germline V gene. The J segment lost 8 bases and the V segment lost 1 base, leaving 0 bases of the junction unmatched. CDR3 region: CASSLTGGGYTF. DNA for the CDR3: TGCGCCAGCAGCTTGACAGGGGGCGGCTACACCTTC.

The chain is built from TRBV9 and TRBJ1-5; D is undetermined. Per germline, CDR1 SGDLS and CDR2 YYNGEE. The CDR3 covers 15 residues. Trimming cost V 6 bases and J 0 bases, with 13 bases left between them. This CDR3 reads CASTSWGASNQPQHF. The DNA for the CDR3 is TGTGCCAGCACCTCGTGGGGAGCTAGCAATCAGCCCCAGCATTTT.

In its sample, this clonotype was seen many times. The V call is TRBV2, the J call TRBJ2-5; maybe TRBD2 (5 bases). V lost 9 bases to trimming and J lost 2 bases, with 19 bases between them. The V gene's germline CDR1 is SNHLY and CDR2 FYNNEI. The CDR3 totals 15 residues. This chain's CDR3 is CASQPRTRQQETQYF. CDR3 bases: TGTGCCAGTCAACCTCGAACTAGACAACAAGAGACCCAGTACTTC.

This clonotype was picked up many times. The chain has TRBV5-1 and TRBJ1-4; 8 bases fit TRBD1. The trim removed 4 bases at V and 8 bases at J, leaving 10 bases unmatched. The CDR3 runs to 15 residues. CDR1 and CDR2 (germline): SGHRS, YFSETQ. The CDR3: CASSPQTGVREKLFF. The DNA for the CDR3 is TGCGCCAGCAGCCCACAGACAGGGGTTAGAGAAAAACTGTTTTTT.

This clonotype was seen a handful of times. This may come from a read error, since a much larger clone is one base off. The rearrangement joins TRBV12-3 or TRBV12-4 to TRBJ2-1; D remains ambiguous. The V end was cut by 3 bases, the J end by 7 bases, with 10 bases between. The CDR3 contains 13 residues. The CDR3 reads CASSFERRNEQFF. In DNA, the CDR3 is TGTGCCAGCAGTTTCGAGCGCCGGAATGAGCAGTTCTTC.